Shown below are 19 T cell receptor beta chains from a single sample sequenced in a study of CD8+ T cells in alopecia areata. Treatment reported: oral pan-JAK inhibitor, 5-10 mg twice daily. RNA was extracted and reverse transcribed into cDNA as the sequencing template. Generated by immunoSEQ multiplex PCR, the TCRdb table keeps only in-frame clones and is missing some. The sample records more than 95,000 clones, about 54% being singletons. Sequencing used CD8+ T cells sorted from blood, obtained at week 4, from a patient treated with tofacitinib. The origin of the receptors is a human donor with alopecia areata.

The chain recombines TRBV29-1 with TRBJ2-1; tentative D call: TRBD1 (6 bases). Germline V gene sequence: CDR1 SQVTM, CDR2 ANQGSEA. Trimming stripped 5 bases from V and 9 bases from J, with 17 bases between. CDR3 length equals 13 residues. The CDR3 DNA reads as TGCAGCGTTCAGGGGCAGGGCGCCGGTGAGCAGTTCTTC. Its protein is CSVQGQGAGEQFF.

This chain connects TRBV29-1 to TRBJ1-5; D gene ambiguous. Germline V lookup: CDR1 SQVTM, CDR2 ANQGSEA. V dropped 4 bases and J dropped 2 bases, with 9 bases sitting between them. CDR3 length: 13 residues. CDR3 DNA: TGCAGCGTTGGAGGGAGAGGCAATCAGCCCCAGCATTTT. It yields the protein CSVGGRGNQPQHF.

The table lists this clone with a few counts. V gene TRBV29-1 combines with J gene TRBJ2-2; D is perhaps TRBD2 (5 bases). Per germline, CDR1 SQVTM and CDR2 ANQGSEA. The V end was cut by 5 bases, the J end by 4 bases, with 8 bases between. This CDR3 contains 12 residues. The CDR3 spells CSVHGVTGELFF. The CDR3 bases are TGCAGCGTTCACGGGGTCACCGGGGAGCTGTTTTTT.

The CDR3, as DNA: TGTGCCAGCAGCTTAGAGCCCGACGGCCAAGAGACCCAGTACTTC. Protein product: CASSLEPDGQETQYF. This chain links TRBV7-9 with TRBJ2-5; D unclear. Trimming shortened V by 1 base and J by 1 base, and 10 bases separated the two germline ends. CDR1 and CDR2 (germline): SEHNR, FQNEAQ (reference sequence). The CDR3 is 15 amino acids.

V usage is TRBV29-1 and J usage is TRBJ1-2, with 7 bases aligning to TRBD1. V lost 0 bases and J lost 5; bases outside the gene matches: 9. The CDR3 has 15 residues. Per germline, CDR1 SQVTM and CDR2 ANQGSEA. The CDR3 DNA reads TGCAGCGTTGAAGATGGGAGGGGGCTTAAGTATGGCTACACCTTC. Encoded protein: CSVEDGRGLKYGYTF.

J is TRBJ2-7 and V is TRBV11-2, with D maybe TRBD1 (6 bases). The germline V gene has CDR1 SGHAT and CDR2 FQNNGV. The V gene lost 3 bases and the J gene lost 3 bases, with 15 bases spanning the gap. The CDR3 totals 15 residues. CDR3 sequence reads: CASSFFAGEGYEQYF. The CDR3 coding sequence is TGTGCCAGCAGCTTTTTCGCAGGGGAAGGCTACGAGCAGTACTTC.

The chain combines TRBV4-2 with TRBJ2-1, with 7 bases fitting TRBD2. The germline V gene has CDR1 LGHNA and CDR2 YNFKEQ. The CDR3 loop spans 14 amino acids. The J segment lost 8 bases and the V segment lost 4 bases, leaving 8 bases of the junction unmatched. CDR3 amino acids: CASSPAGAGDEQFF. In nucleotides, the CDR3 is TGTGCCAGCAGCCCCGCCGGCGCGGGGGATGAGCAGTTCTTC.

This clone appeared once. The chain uses TRBV2 and TRBJ2-7, with a possible D match to TRBD2 (5 bases). Trimming took off 10 bases at V and 7 bases at J, with 23 bases between the two ends. The germline gives CDR1 SNHLY, CDR2 FYNNEI. CDR3 length equals 14 residues. The CDR3 spells CATHDGRASGEQYF. In DNA, the CDR3 is TGTGCCACCCACGACGGGCGGGCCTCCGGGGAGCAGTACTTC.

The chain combines TRBV30 with TRBJ2-6; D remains ambiguous. V was trimmed by 6 bases and J by 0 bases, leaving 3 bases between them. This CDR3 is built from 12 residues. In germline, CDR1 is GTSNPN, CDR2 SVGIG (reference sequence). The CDR3 loop reads CACLSGANVLTF. The CDR3 region has the DNA TGTGCCTGTCTCTCTGGGGCCAACGTCCTGACTTTC.

The chain joins TRBV15 to TRBJ1-5, with D tentatively TRBD1 (6 bases). Germline values: CDR1 LNHNV, CDR2 YYDKDF (reference sequence). The CDR3 contains 14 residues. The ends were cut back, 6 bases at V and 4 bases at J, with 13 bases in the middle. CDR3 coding DNA: TGTGCCACCAGTTCCTACAGGGTGAATCAGCCCCAGCATTTT. As protein: CATSSYRVNQPQHF.

This clone has more than one count but fewer than ten. The chain carries TRBV29-1 and TRBJ2-7, with no clear D. Germline assignment: CDR1 SQVTM and CDR2 ANQGSEA. Trimming took 3 bases from V and 13 from J, leaving 7 bases between them. The length of the CDR3 is 8 residues. CDR3 protein: CSVEGRYF. DNA of the CDR3: TGCAGCGTTGAGGGCAGATACTTC.

The chain recombines TRBV5-1 with TRBJ1-2; D unresolved. Germline V gene data show CDR1 as SGHRS and CDR2 as YFSETQ. There are 14 residues in the CDR3. Trimming took off 0 bases at V and 6 bases at J, with 12 bases between the two ends. The CDR3 loop is CASSLVPTRDGYTF. CDR3 DNA sequence: TGCGCCAGCAGCTTGGTGCCTACTAGGGATGGCTACACCTTC.

The rearrangement joins TRBV30 to TRBJ2-1; perhaps TRBD2 as D (5 bases). CDR3 length: 15 amino acids. The V end lost 2 bases, the J end lost 0 bases, and 11 bases lay between the germline ends. Germline assignment: CDR1 GTSNPN and CDR2 SVGIG (reference sequence). This CDR3 is CAWSKDTSSYNEQFF. DNA of the CDR3: TGTGCCTGGAGTAAAGACACTAGCTCCTACAATGAGCAGTTCTTC.

This clone was observed a few times. This chain connects TRBV29-1 to TRBJ2-2; 7 bases map to TRBD1. Germline CDR1 is SQVTM and CDR2 is ANQGSEA. V gave up 2 bases and J gave up 6 bases; unmatched junction bases: 6. This CDR3 is 14 amino acids long. The DNA for the CDR3 is TGCAGCGTTGAACAGGGGGTGAAGGCCGGGGAGCTGTTTTTT. Protein product: CSVEQGVKAGELFF.

Here the CDR3 reads CASSLSSYRVGYEQYF. In DNA form, the CDR3 reads TGTGCCAGCAGTTTATCTTCTTACAGGGTAGGGTACGAGCAGTACTTC. The chain couples TRBV27 to TRBJ2-7, with a tentative D call TRBD1 (6 bases). Germline-derived CDR1 and CDR2 are MNHEY and SMNVEV (reference sequence). The CDR3 has 16 amino acids. The V and J ends lost 0 bases and 4 bases respectively, with 16 bases between them.

The rearrangement links TRBV15 to TRBJ2-3, with D perhaps matching TRBD1 (5 bases). This CDR3 comprises 15 residues. The V end was cut by 0 bases, the J end by 0 bases, with 7 bases between. CDR1 is LNHNV, CDR2 YYDKDF, per germline (reference sequence). The CDR3: CATSRDRGSTDTQYF. In DNA, the CDR3 is TGTGCCACCAGCAGAGATAGGGGAAGCACAGATACGCAGTATTTT. The complete variable domain, with remaining parts taken from reference TRBV15 and TRBJ2-3, reads DAMVIQNPRYQVTQFGKPVTLSCSQTLNHNVMYWYQQKSSQAPKLLFHYYDKDFNNEADTPDNFQSRRPNTSFCFLDIRSPGLGDTAMYLCATSRDRGSTDTQYFGPGTRLTVL.

The V gene is TRBV5-6, the J gene TRBJ2-7; D is unresolved. The germline V and J ends were trimmed by 2 bases and 3 bases, with 9 bases remaining between them. CDR1 and CDR2 from the germline V gene are SGHDT and YYEEEE. This CDR3 is built from 13 residues. The DNA for the CDR3 is TGTGCCAGCAGCTTCTCCAGCTTCTACGAGCAGTACTTC. Its translation: CASSFSSFYEQYF.

The genes are TRBV7-3 and TRBJ1-5, with D possibly being TRBD1 (6 bases). V gave up 4 bases and J gave up 12 bases, with 16 bases separating them. The CDR3 contains 13 residues. Looked up from germline, CDR1 is SGHTA and CDR2 is FQGTGA. CDR3 sequence reads: CASSSTGGSHQHF. Written as DNA, the CDR3 is TGTGCCAGCAGCTCAACCGGGGGCAGCCACCAGCATTTT.

The chain recombines TRBV30 with TRBJ1-2; D call uncertain. The V gene lost 1 base and the J gene lost 6 bases, with 12 bases spanning the gap. The CDR3 consists of 13 residues. Germline CDR1 reads GTSNPN; CDR2 reads SVGIG (reference sequence). CDR3 sequence reads: CAWSASSGDGYTF. The DNA for the CDR3 is TGTGCCTGGAGTGCCTCCTCGGGTGATGGCTACACCTTC.